The present TCR beta chain was sequenced within a study of siplizumab effects on memory and regulatory T cells. V gave up 5 bases and J gave up 5 bases; unmatched junction bases: 9. Germline V CDR1 and CDR2: SQVTM, ANQGSEA. This CDR3 contains 14 residues. Only in-frame clones appear in the TCRdb table, and some are missing; sequencing was by immunoSEQ multiplex PCR. The data contain 90,000 to 130,000 clones, 80% to 95% of them singletons. Specimen: CD4+ T cells sorted from blood. The rearrangement joins TRBV29-1 to TRBJ2-1, with 7 bases fitting TRBD2. The TCR comes from a human donor in good health. As DNA, the CDR3 is TGCAGCGTTTGGAGGGGCGGGGGAAACAATGAGCAGTTCTTC. Its protein product is CSVWRGGGNNEQFF.